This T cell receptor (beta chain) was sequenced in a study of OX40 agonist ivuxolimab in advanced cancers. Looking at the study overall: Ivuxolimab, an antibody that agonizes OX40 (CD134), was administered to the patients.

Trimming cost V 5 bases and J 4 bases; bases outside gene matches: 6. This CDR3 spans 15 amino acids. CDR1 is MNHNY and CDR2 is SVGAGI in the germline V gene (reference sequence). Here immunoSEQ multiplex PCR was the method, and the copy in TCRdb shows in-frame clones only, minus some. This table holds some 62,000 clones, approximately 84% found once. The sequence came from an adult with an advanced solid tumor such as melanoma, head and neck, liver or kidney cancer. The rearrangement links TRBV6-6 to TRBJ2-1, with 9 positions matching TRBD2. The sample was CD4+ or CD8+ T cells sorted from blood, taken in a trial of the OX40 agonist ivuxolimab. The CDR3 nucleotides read TGTGCCAGCAGTCTTGTAGCGGGAGCTTACAATGAGCAGTTCTTC. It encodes CASSLVAGAYNEQFF.